This is a list of T cell receptor beta chains from one sample in a study of T cells after yellow fever vaccination. TCRdb passed the 5' RACE reads through MiXCR, listing each CDR3 protein once. The repertoire has 450,000 to 600,000 distinct CDR3 sequences, approximately 13% of them found once; the top ten carry more than 13%. Source: PBMCs, taken on the day of the yellow fever booster vaccination. The receptors come from a young man who received the YFV17D yellow fever vaccine. Each CDR3 is given with its conserved first and last residue. D genes are given only for firm matches. Size is omitted from some rows. Given values are once, few, many or a class for expanded clones.

J	size	D	V	DNA	CDR3
TRBJ2-3	.	TRBD2	TRBV13	TGTGCCAGCAGCGGATCCTTGTCTAGCGGGGAAACTAGCACAGATACGCAGTATTTT	CASSGSLSSGETSTDTQYF
TRBJ2-3	few	.	TRBV12-3/TRBV12-4	TGTGCCAGCAGTTTTTGGGGGGCCGGCACGGATACGCAGTATTTT	CASSFWGAGTDTQYF
TRBJ2-4	few	.	TRBV7-2	TGTGCCAGCAGCCAGGGGGGGAACATTCAGTACTTC	CASSQGGNIQYF
TRBJ1-6	few	TRBD1	TRBV6-1	TGTGCCAGCAGCGATAAAACAGGGGAACCCCTCCACTTT	CASSDKTGEPLHF
TRBJ2-2	.	TRBD2	TRBV9	TGTGCCAGCAGCGTAAGCGGGGGCGTCTCCGGGGAGCTGTTTTTT	CASSVSGGVSGELFF
TRBJ2-1	.	TRBD2	TRBV7-6	TGTGCCAGCAGCCCCCGAGCGGGAGCGGGGAATGAGCAGTTCTTC	CASSPRAGAGNEQFF
TRBJ2-1	.	.	TRBV18	TGTGCCAGCTCACACTCCTATGACAATGAGCAGTTCTTC	CASSHSYDNEQFF
TRBJ2-3	.	.	TRBV20-1	TGCTGTGCTAGAGAATCCGGGTTTGGAGATACGCAGTATTTT	CCARESGFGDTQYF
TRBJ2-1	.	.	TRBV4-2	TGTGCCAGCAGCCCCTACATAACAGGGCTTGAGCAGTTCTTC	CASSPYITGLEQFF
TRBJ2-4	few	TRBD2	TRBV24-1	TGTGCCACCTCCGGTGGGGCGGGAGGCCCTGGTTTCACCGGCATTCAGTACTTC	CATSGGAGGPGFTGIQYF